These T cell receptor beta chains were read from a single sample in a study of T cells in Graves' hyperthyroidism and ophthalmopathy. TCRdb independently ran MiXCR on the multiplex PCR reads; one entry per CDR3 protein. Of hundreds of thousands of distinct CDR3 sequences listed, 12% to 15% are singletons. The sample was blood. The receptors were gathered from a woman between 18 and 29 years old with Graves' hyperthyroidism. Each CDR3 is given with its conserved first and last residue. Fields, in order: clone size, V gene, D gene, J gene, CDR3 DNA, CDR3 protein. D genes are given only for firm matches. Some rows have no size entry. The others give once, few or many, or a class for an expanded clone.

>.|TRBV19|.|TRBJ2-3
TGTGCCAGTAGTAAACTGAGCCGCACAGATACGCAGTATTTT
CASSKLSRTDTQYF
>.|TRBV25-1|.|TRBJ2-7
TGTGCCAGCAGTGAATACTCACACAGCCAGTTTTCCTACGAGCAGTACTTC
CASSEYSHSQFSYEQYF
>few|TRBV18|TRBD1|TRBJ1-1
TGTGCCAGCTCACCCGGACAGGGGGTTAAGGTGGACACTGAAGCTTTCTTT
CASSPGQGVKVDTEAFF
>many|TRBV20-1|TRBD1|TRBJ2-5
TGCAGTGCTAGTGGGACAGGGGGCACAGAGACCCAGTACTTC
CSASGTGGTETQYF
>many|TRBV11-2|.|TRBJ1-1
TGTGCCAGCAGCCCAAAGTACGGCCGCACGAGGGACACTGAAGCTTTCTTT
CASSPKYGRTRDTEAFF
>.|TRBV24-1|TRBD1|TRBJ2-1
TGTGCCGCAGGACAGGGTCCCTACAATGAGCAGTTCTTC
CAAGQGPYNEQFF
>.|TRBV20-1|.|TRBJ2-1
TGCAGCCCCAGGGGGGAGTTACTCCATGAGCAGTTCTTC
CSPRGELLHEQFF
>few|TRBV10-3|TRBD1|TRBJ1-2
TGTGCCATCAGTGAACGATCACCGGGACAGAGCCAAGCTAACTATGGCTACACCTTC
CAISERSPGQSQANYGYTF
>.|TRBV9|TRBD2|TRBJ2-2
TGTGCCAGCAGCGTAGTCGGCGGGACTAGCGCCGGGGAGCTGTTTTTT
CASSVVGGTSAGELFF
>.|TRBV12-3/TRBV12-4|TRBD2|TRBJ2-1
TGTGCCAGCAGTTTGACTTGGGGACTAGCGGGAGAACTTTCCTACAATGAGCAGTTCTTC
CASSLTWGLAGELSYNEQFF
>many|TRBV30|TRBD2|TRBJ2-7
TGTGCCTGGAGTAGAGCTAGCGGGAGTCACTGGAACGAGCAGTACTTC
CAWSRASGSHWNEQYF
>.|TRBV30|.|TRBJ2-1
TGTGCCTCCCTCGAACTGGGTGTTCCAAATGAGCAGTTCTTC
CASLELGVPNEQFF
>.|TRBV4-3|TRBD2|TRBJ2-7
TGCGCCAGCAGCCAAACTAGCGGGAGCCGGGAGCAGTACTTC
CASSQTSGSREQYF
>many|TRBV11-2|TRBD2|TRBJ2-7
TGTGCCAGCAACCGACCCCCGCCTAGCGGGAGTAAGAGCTCCTACGAGCAGTACTTC
CASNRPPPSGSKSSYEQYF
>many|TRBV12-3/TRBV12-4|.|TRBJ1-1
.
CASSFGEGWYTEAFF
>many|TRBV28|.|TRBJ1-1
TGTGCCAGCAGTTCAGCAGGGGAAGCTTTCTTT
CASSSAGEAFF
>many|TRBV28|.|TRBJ1-2
TGTGCCAGCAGCCTCGGGTTCTATGGCTACACCTTC
CASSLGFYGYTF
>.|TRBV5-1|TRBD2|TRBJ2-2
TGCGCCAGCAGCCTGGGAGGGGCAGGCACCGGGGAGCTGTTTTTT
CASSLGGAGTGELFF
>.|TRBV4-1|.|TRBJ1-1
TGCGCCAGCAGCTCCCAATTGCTCTTGAACACTGAAGCTTTCTTT
CASSSQLLLNTEAFF
>.|TRBV4-3|.|TRBJ1-2
TGCGCCAGCAGCCAAGAATTCGGAACACCGGGAAAGAACACCTTC
CASSQEFGTPGKNTF
>.|TRBV28|.|TRBJ1-4
TGTGCCAGCAGGAGAAATGGTAATGGAAAACTGTTTTTT
CASRRNGNGKLFF
>.|TRBV27|TRBD2|TRBJ2-1
TGTGCCAGCAGTTCAGGACTAGGATTCTACAATGAGCAGTTCTTC
CASSSGLGFYNEQFF
>many|TRBV6-1|.|TRBJ1-1
TGTGCCAGCAGTGAAGTTCGGCTGATGAACACTGAAGCTTTCTTT
CASSEVRLMNTEAFF
>.|TRBV6-6|TRBD2|TRBJ2-1
TGTGCCAGCAGTTACTCGGGTACTAGCGTAGGTACATATGAGCAGTTCTTC
CASSYSGTSVGTYEQFF
>.|TRBV20-1|.|TRBJ1-2
TGCAGTGCTAGAGATTGGAAGAAAAAACTGTACTATGGCTACACCTTC
CSARDWKKKLYYGYTF
>.|TRBV29-1|.|TRBJ2-2
TGCAGCGTTGAATCGGCGGGCAGTAACACCGGGGAGCTGTTTTTT
CSVESAGSNTGELFF
>few|TRBV5-1|.|TRBJ1-3
TGCGCCAGCAGCGGGGGTTCGGCTGGAAACACCATATATTTT
CASSGGSAGNTIYF
>.|TRBV7-9|.|TRBJ1-1
TGTGCCAGCAGTCCTACAGATAACACTGAAGCTTTCTTT
CASSPTDNTEAFF
>many|TRBV20-1|.|TRBJ2-1
TGCAGTGCTAGAGACGCGGGTGGGATGGGGAGCTCCTACAATGAGCAGTTCTTC
CSARDAGGMGSSYNEQFF
>many|TRBV2|.|TRBJ2-2
TGTGCCAGCGAATTCGGGGCCCCGAACACCGGGGAGCTGTTTTTT
CASEFGAPNTGELFF
>few|TRBV4-3|.|TRBJ1-6
TGCGCCAGCAGCCAAGATCCTTGGCTGAGCTCCTATAATTCACCCCTCCACTTT
CASSQDPWLSSYNSPLHF
>.|TRBV2|.|TRBJ1-4
TGTGCCAGCACAGAGGAGGGGCCTGAAAAACTGTTTTTT
CASTEEGPEKLFF
>few|TRBV2|.|TRBJ2-7
TGTGCCAGCGTCAGCCTGGGGGCCTCCCTCGAGCAGTACTTC
CASVSLGASLEQYF
>many|TRBV3-1|TRBD2|TRBJ2-7
TGTGCCAGCAGCCAAGGACTAGCGGGACGTCTTCGCGAGCAGTACTTC
CASSQGLAGRLREQYF
>.|TRBV7-9|.|TRBJ2-1
TGTGCCAGCAGCTTAGAAGCGGAGGTCTGGCAGTTCTTC
CASSLEAEVWQFF
>few|TRBV20-1|.|TRBJ2-1
TGCAGTGCTAGGACCAGGCGCCTTCCTGGCCTAAATGAGCAGTTCTTC
CSARTRRLPGLNEQFF
>few|TRBV27|.|TRBJ2-7
TGTGCCAGCAGTTCCCGGGACACGGCTGAGGACGAGCAGTACTTC
CASSSRDTAEDEQYF
>many|TRBV7-4|.|TRBJ1-5
TGTGCCAGCACCGCAGGACAGTTAGGCAATCAGCCCCAGCATTTT
CASTAGQLGNQPQHF
>few|TRBV7-9|.|TRBJ2-7
TGTGCCAGCAGCTCCTATCCCGGGACAACGGCCTACGAGCAGTACTTC
CASSSYPGTTAYEQYF
>.|TRBV12-3/TRBV12-4|.|TRBJ2-2
TGTGCCAGCCTCAGCCCGGACCGAGGGACCGGGGAGCTGTTTTTT
CASLSPDRGTGELFF
>many|TRBV28|TRBD2|TRBJ2-7
TGTGCCAGCAGTTTCAGCGGGAGCCGTTCCTACGAGCAGTACTTC
CASSFSGSRSYEQYF